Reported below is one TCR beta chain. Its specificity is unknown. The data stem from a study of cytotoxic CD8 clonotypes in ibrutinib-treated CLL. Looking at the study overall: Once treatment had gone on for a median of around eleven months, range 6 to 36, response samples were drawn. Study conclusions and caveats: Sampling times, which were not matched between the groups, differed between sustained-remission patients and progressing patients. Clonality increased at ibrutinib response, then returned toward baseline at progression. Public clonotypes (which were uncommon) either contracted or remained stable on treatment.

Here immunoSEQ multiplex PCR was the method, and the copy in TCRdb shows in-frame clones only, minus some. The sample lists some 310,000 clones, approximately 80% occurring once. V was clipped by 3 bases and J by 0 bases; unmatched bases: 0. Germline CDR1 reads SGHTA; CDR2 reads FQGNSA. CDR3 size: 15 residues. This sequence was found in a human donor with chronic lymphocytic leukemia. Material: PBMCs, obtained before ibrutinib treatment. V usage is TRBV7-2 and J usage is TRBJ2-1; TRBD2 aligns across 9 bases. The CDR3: CASSFSGSSYNEQFF. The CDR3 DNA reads TGTGCCAGCAGCTTTAGCGGGAGCTCCTACAATGAGCAGTTCTTC.